Listed below are T cell receptor beta chains from one sample, sequenced in a study of identifying expanded T cells in peripheral blood. Clones were sequenced by immunoSEQ multiplex PCR, and TCRdb holds only the in-frame ones, with some missing. The sample has about 97,000 clones; about 91% are singletons. Sequenced input: blood. The receptors were sampled from a person aged 18 to 75 in good health. CDR3s include the opening cysteine and the closing phenylalanine or tryptophan. The order of the fields is clone size, V gene, CDR3 protein. Where a row states a size, it is once, few, many or the class of an expanded clone; other rows omit it.

. | TRBV2 | CASPKDRGSEQYF
. | TRBV4-2 | CASSQDPEEGNGNTIYF
. | TRBV6-1 | CASSEGQILNYGYTF
. | TRBV6-5 | CASSYSPEGGEAFF
. | TRBV6-5 | CASSSGLRLAKNIQYF
once | TRBV27 | CASSLVSGEQYF
. | TRBV6-1 | CASSEAQGHGQPQHF
once | TRBV9 | CASSARFSGKTSYNEQFF
. | TRBV2 | CASSAGTGRSAQYF
once | TRBV7-3 | CASSLRTSGINEQFF
. | TRBV4-1 | CTSSQDRQVGYNEQFF
. | TRBV9 | CASSPNGQGARDTQYF
. | TRBV14 | CASSQDVRDRLYNEQFF
. | TRBV5-1 | CASSSDPTGYYEQYF